The 14 T cell receptor beta chains below all came from one sample that was sequenced in a study of technical replicates of blood from several donors. Libraries were prepared by immunoSEQ multiplex PCR; TCRdb keeps only in-frame clonotypes and omits some of them. The table records almost 85,000 clones, 97% of them present only once. Input material: T cells isolated from PBMCs. The receptor set was obtained from a human donor in good health.

The rearrangement joins TRBV9 to TRBJ2-7; D perhaps matches TRBD1 (5 bases). Looked up from germline, CDR1 is SGDLS and CDR2 is YYNGEE. Trimming cost V 0 bases and J 2 bases, with 12 bases left between them. The CDR3 consists of 15 residues. The CDR3 sequence: CASSVDVGAPYEQYF. In nucleotides, the CDR3 is TGTGCCAGCAGCGTAGATGTAGGGGCCCCCTACGAGCAGTACTTC.

The rearrangement joins TRBV30 to TRBJ1-3; 7 bases are shared with TRBD1. CDR1 and CDR2 from the germline V gene are GTSNPN and SVGIG (reference sequence). The CDR3 contains 14 residues. The V segment lost 5 bases and the J segment 4 bases; nucleotides outside the gene matches: 8. DNA of the CDR3: TGTGCCTGGCAGGGGGTCGGTCGCGGAAACACCATATATTTT. Translation gives CAWQGVGRGNTIYF.

V gene TRBV6-5 combines with J gene TRBJ1-1; D might be TRBD1 (5 bases). This CDR3 is built from 15 residues. CDR1 is MNHEY, CDR2 SVGAGI, per germline. V was clipped by 2 bases and J by 4 bases, with 14 bases between them. DNA for the CDR3: TGTGCCAGCAGTTACGGCAGGGTATCGAGCACTGAAGCTTTCTTT. Its translation: CASSYGRVSSTEAFF.

The chain joins TRBV6-1 to TRBJ1-2; weak D call: TRBD1 (5 bases). The V and J ends lost 4 bases and 5 bases respectively, with 14 bases between them. Per germline, CDR1 MNHNS and CDR2 SASEGT. This CDR3 spans 14 amino acids. The CDR3 loop reads CASSGGAGMYGYTF. CDR3 bases: TGTGCCAGCAGTGGCGGGGCGGGGATGTATGGCTACACCTTC.

The chain carries TRBV28 and TRBJ1-2; 7 bases align to TRBD1. The CDR3 loop spans 15 amino acids. The V gene end was trimmed by 7 bases and the J gene end by 3 bases; junction bases not matched to a gene: 11. Germline loops: CDR1 MDHEN, CDR2 SYDVKM. The CDR3, as DNA: TGTGCCAGCATGCCCGCCCATACAGGGGACTATGGCTACACCTTC. Translation: CASMPAHTGDYGYTF.

This chain uses TRBV28 with TRBJ2-2, with D uncertain. Trimming stripped 7 bases from V and 0 bases from J, with 15 bases between. Germline V gene sequence: CDR1 MDHEN, CDR2 SYDVKM. This CDR3 spans 16 amino acids. DNA for the CDR3: TGTGCCAGCAACTTTCTAGGCCTAGCGAACACCGGGGAGCTGTTTTTT. As protein: CASNFLGLANTGELFF.

There are a few counts of this clone. The V gene is TRBV6-5, the J gene TRBJ2-7; TRBD1 might be the D (5 bases). The CDR3 runs 14 residues. Germline V gene sequence: CDR1 MNHEY, CDR2 SVGAGI. Trimming shortened V by 2 bases and J by 0 bases, and 8 bases separated the two germline ends. Written as DNA, the CDR3 is TGTGCCAGCAGTTACGTACAGGCCTCCTACGAGCAGTACTTC. It translates to CASSYVQASYEQYF.

The gene calls are TRBV28 and TRBJ2-7; possible D gene TRBD1, 7 bases. The CDR3 extends over 15 amino acids. Germline V gene sequence: CDR1 MDHEN, CDR2 SYDVKM. Trimming pared 4 bases from V and 1 base from J, leaving 14 bases between. CDR3 in amino acids: CASSSPGGGSYEQYF. DNA of the CDR3: TGTGCCAGCAGTTCACCAGGGGGAGGATCCTACGAGCAGTACTTC.

The J gene is TRBJ2-1, the V gene TRBV11-1, with 7 bases fitting TRBD2. Germline V CDR1 and CDR2: SGHAT, FQDESV (reference sequence). CDR3 size: 16 residues. V shed 1 base, J shed 8 bases, and the junction held 11 bases outside the gene matches. The CDR3 sequence: CASSLDDAGEGHEQFF. CDR3 nucleotide sequence: TGTGCCAGCAGCTTAGACGATGCGGGGGAGGGTCATGAGCAGTTCTTC.

The V and J genes are TRBV7-8 and TRBJ2-1; TRBD2 matches 8 bases. Germline lookup yields CDR1 SGHVS and CDR2 FQNEAQ. V lost 5 bases, J lost 10 bases, and 7 bases stayed unmatched. This CDR3 is 13 amino acids long. CDR3 region: CASSRQLAAEQFF. For the CDR3, the DNA is TGTGCCAGCAGCCGACAACTAGCGGCGGAGCAGTTCTTC.

This clone was observed once. The chain carries TRBV5-5 and TRBJ2-1; TRBD2 matches at 7 bases. With 4 bases clipped from V and 2 bases from J, the junction kept 6 bases outside the gene matches. The CDR3 has 15 amino acids. CDR1 is SGHKS and CDR2 is YYEKEE in the germline V gene (reference sequence). CDR3 protein: CASSTGGWTYNEQFF. In nucleotides, the CDR3 is TGTGCCAGCAGCACGGGAGGTTGGACCTACAATGAGCAGTTCTTC.

The J gene is TRBJ1-2, the V gene TRBV5-6, with TRBD1 matching over 9 bases. This CDR3 is built from 15 residues. Looked up from germline, CDR1 is SGHDT and CDR2 is YYEEEE. J gave up 2 bases and V 1 base, and 3 bases lay outside the gene matches. CDR3 protein: CASSLKGTGNYGYTF. The CDR3 DNA reads as TGTGCCAGCAGCTTGAAGGGGACAGGGAACTATGGCTACACCTTC.

This chain connects TRBV5-1 to TRBJ2-5; TRBD1 might be the D (6 bases). Trimming cost V 6 bases and J 3 bases, with 21 bases left between them. Germline V gene sequence: CDR1 SGHRS, CDR2 YFSETQ. This CDR3 is built from 16 residues. The CDR3, as DNA: TGCGCCAGCACCTCAGGTAACCGGGACAAAAAAGAGACCCAGTACTTC. It translates to CASTSGNRDKKETQYF.

This chain connects TRBV10-3 to TRBJ2-5; 7 bases are shared with TRBD2. Germline V gives CDR1 ENHRY, CDR2 SYGVKD. J gave up 1 base and V 4 bases, and 0 bases lay outside the gene matches. There are 13 residues in the CDR3. As DNA, the CDR3 is TGTGCCATCAGTGGCGGGGGCCAAGAGACCCAGTACTTC. It yields the protein CAISGGGQETQYF.